The T cell receptor beta chain described here comes from a study of HIV-infected children after antiretroviral therapy interruption. Study at large: Weeks 0, 48 and 150 were sampled under continuous treatment.

Trimming shortened V by 0 bases and J by 0 bases, and 13 bases separated the two germline ends. CDR1 is SGHRS, CDR2 YFSETQ, per germline. The CDR3 extends over 17 amino acids. This clonotype is termed medium-sized (0.01 to 0.1%). Antigen unknown. Treatment described: PENTA 11 planned treatment interruption arm or continuous ART arm. Sorting from thawed PBMCs isolated memory CD8+ CD45RO+ CD45RA- T cells. RNA-based 3' RACE libraries used unique molecular identifiers. One entry per CDR3 protein results from TCRdb running MiXCR on the 3' RACE reads. The data contain thousands of distinct CDR3 sequences, approximately 16% of them singletons. Study-wide findings and caveats: Naive CD4+ sequences overlapped less between time points once interruption began.

This sequence originates from a pool of human donors with HIV. Material: CD45RO+ CD8+ T cells from PBMCs, pooled from several time points, obtained from a donor given antiretroviral therapy, either interrupted or continuous. Subset meaning: memory CD8+ CD45RO+ CD45RA- T cells. The chain carries TRBV5-1 and TRBJ2-1, with D perhaps matching TRBD2 (5 bases). The CDR3 loop is CASSLAGSASSYNEQFF. The CDR3 bases are TGCGCCAGCAGCTTGGCGGGGTCGGCAAGCTCCTACAATGAGCAGTTCTTC.